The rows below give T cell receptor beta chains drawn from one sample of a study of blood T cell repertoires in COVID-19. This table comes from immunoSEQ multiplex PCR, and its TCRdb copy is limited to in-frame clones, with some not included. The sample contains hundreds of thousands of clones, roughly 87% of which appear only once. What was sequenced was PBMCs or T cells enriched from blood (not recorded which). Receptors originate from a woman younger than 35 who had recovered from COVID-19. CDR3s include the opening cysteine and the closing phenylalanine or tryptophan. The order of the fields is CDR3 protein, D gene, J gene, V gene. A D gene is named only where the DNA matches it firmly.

CDR3aa: CASRRTGGEQPQHF
d_gene: TRBD1
j_gene: TRBJ1-5
v_gene: TRBV6-5

CDR3aa: CASSLLIASGANVLTF
d_gene: NA
j_gene: TRBJ2-6
v_gene: TRBV5-5

CDR3aa: CASRPGQGPYEQYF
d_gene: TRBD1
j_gene: TRBJ2-7
v_gene: TRBV5-1

CDR3aa: CASDSRNTGELFF
d_gene: NA
j_gene: TRBJ2-2
v_gene: TRBV28

CDR3aa: CASSPPLAGPNEQFF
d_gene: TRBD2
j_gene: TRBJ2-1
v_gene: TRBV7-9

CDR3aa: CASSTSSTGTYGYTF
d_gene: NA
j_gene: TRBJ1-2
v_gene: TRBV7-3

CDR3aa: CASSTGQGAHGANVLTF
d_gene: TRBD1
j_gene: TRBJ2-6
v_gene: TRBV5-4

CDR3aa: CAEGVSNQPQHF
d_gene: NA
j_gene: TRBJ1-5
v_gene: TRBV28

CDR3aa: CAWSPDPDSRDLFF
d_gene: NA
j_gene: TRBJ1-4
v_gene: TRBV30

CDR3aa: CASSWSRNTEAFF
d_gene: NA
j_gene: TRBJ1-1
v_gene: TRBV19

CDR3aa: CASSRSGREETQYF
d_gene: NA
j_gene: TRBJ2-5
v_gene: TRBV5-8

CDR3aa: CASTREASASEQYF
d_gene: NA
j_gene: TRBJ2-7
v_gene: TRBV2

CDR3aa: CSVRDRGSGELFF
d_gene: TRBD1
j_gene: TRBJ2-2
v_gene: TRBV29-1

CDR3aa: CSVTKMNTEAFF
d_gene: NA
j_gene: TRBJ1-1
v_gene: TRBV29-1

CDR3aa: CASSLSRGAPQNYEQYF
d_gene: NA
j_gene: TRBJ2-7
v_gene: TRBV28

CDR3aa: CASSLGGTAGNTIYF
d_gene: TRBD1
j_gene: TRBJ1-3
v_gene: TRBV11-2

CDR3aa: CASSFLTSPSSYNEQFF
d_gene: TRBD2
j_gene: TRBJ2-1
v_gene: TRBV6-2/TRBV6-3

CDR3aa: CASAVAAQQEQFF
d_gene: NA
j_gene: TRBJ2-1
v_gene: TRBV19

CDR3aa: CASSLGTSGSNEQFF
d_gene: TRBD2
j_gene: TRBJ2-1
v_gene: TRBV7-6

CDR3aa: CASSLGLAGGETQYF
d_gene: TRBD2
j_gene: TRBJ2-5
v_gene: TRBV27

CDR3aa: CASSLVPYRAHNSPLHF
d_gene: NA
j_gene: TRBJ1-6
v_gene: TRBV11-2

CDR3aa: CAWTHRDRPNSPLHF
d_gene: TRBD1
j_gene: TRBJ1-6
v_gene: TRBV30

CDR3aa: CSVKRTANYGYTF
d_gene: NA
j_gene: TRBJ1-2
v_gene: TRBV29-1

CDR3aa: CASSVGGGGEAFF
d_gene: NA
j_gene: TRBJ1-1
v_gene: TRBV9

CDR3aa: CASSRDREYEQYF
d_gene: TRBD1
j_gene: TRBJ2-7
v_gene: TRBV23-1